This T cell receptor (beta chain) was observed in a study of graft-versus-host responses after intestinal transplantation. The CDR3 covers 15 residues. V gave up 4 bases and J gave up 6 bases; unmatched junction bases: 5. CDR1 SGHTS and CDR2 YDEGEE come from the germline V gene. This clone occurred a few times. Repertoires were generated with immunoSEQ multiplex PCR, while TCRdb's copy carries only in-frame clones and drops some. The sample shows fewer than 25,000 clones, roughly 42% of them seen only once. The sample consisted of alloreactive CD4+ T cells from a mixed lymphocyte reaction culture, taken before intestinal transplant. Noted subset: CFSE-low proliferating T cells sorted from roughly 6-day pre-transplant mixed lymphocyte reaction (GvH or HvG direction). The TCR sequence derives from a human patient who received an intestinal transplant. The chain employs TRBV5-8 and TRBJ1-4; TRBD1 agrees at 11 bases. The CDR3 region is CASSTGQGAYEKLFF. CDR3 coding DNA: TGTGCCAGCAGCACCGGACAGGGGGCATATGAAAAACTGTTTTTT.